These T cell receptor beta chains were read from a single sample in a study of shared clonotypes between healthy human individuals. Sequenced by immunoSEQ multiplex PCR; TCRdb stores in-frame clones only, minus some. The table has almost 700,000 clones, about 90% seen once. The sequenced sample was naive CD8+ T cells sorted from blood. The origin of the receptors is a young man in good health. Each CDR3 is given with its conserved first and last residue. Fields, in order: clone size, J gene, D gene, V gene, CDR3 DNA, CDR3 protein. D genes are given only for firm matches. Part of the rows lack a size; the others show once, few, many or a class for expanded clones.

clone_size: -
j_call: TRBJ2-1
d_call: -
v_call: TRBV27
cdr3_nt: TGTGCCAGCAGTTTATCCCCGGTCACCTACAATGAGCAGTTCTTC
cdr3_aa: CASSLSPVTYNEQFF

clone_size: once
j_call: TRBJ2-5
d_call: -
v_call: TRBV7-7
cdr3_nt: TGTGCCAGCAGCTCCCTACTAGTTGGGCAAGAGACCCAGTACTTC
cdr3_aa: CASSSLLVGQETQYF

clone_size: -
j_call: TRBJ2-5
d_call: -
v_call: TRBV27
cdr3_nt: TGTGCCAGCAGTCCCTCCAGGGAGTGGAAACAAGAGACCCAGTACTTC
cdr3_aa: CASSPSREWKQETQYF

clone_size: -
j_call: TRBJ2-1
d_call: -
v_call: TRBV11-3
cdr3_nt: TGTGCCAGCAGCTCGCCGAGCTTATCCTACAATGAGCAGTTCTTC
cdr3_aa: CASSSPSLSYNEQFF

clone_size: -
j_call: TRBJ2-7
d_call: TRBD2
v_call: TRBV19
cdr3_nt: TGTGCCAGTAGTATTGGGGAGGGGTCCTACGAGCAGTACTTC
cdr3_aa: CASSIGEGSYEQYF

clone_size: once
j_call: TRBJ2-6
d_call: TRBD1
v_call: TRBV28
cdr3_nt: TGTGCCAGCAGTTATATGGACAGGGGGCGCGCTGGGGCCAACGTCCTGACTTTC
cdr3_aa: CASSYMDRGRAGANVLTF

clone_size: -
j_call: TRBJ1-2
d_call: TRBD1
v_call: TRBV7-9
cdr3_nt: TGTGCCAGCAGCTCTACGTCCGGGACAGCCTATGGCTACACCTTC
cdr3_aa: CASSSTSGTAYGYTF

clone_size: few
j_call: TRBJ1-5
d_call: -
v_call: TRBV4-1
cdr3_nt: TGCGCCAGCAGCCAGGAGCTGGGCAATCAGCCCCAGCATTTT
cdr3_aa: CASSQELGNQPQHF

clone_size: -
j_call: TRBJ2-7
d_call: -
v_call: TRBV27
cdr3_nt: TGTGCCAGCAGTCCCCGCCAGCAATACGAGCAGTACTTC
cdr3_aa: CASSPRQQYEQYF

clone_size: -
j_call: TRBJ2-5
d_call: TRBD1
v_call: TRBV7-6
cdr3_nt: TGTGCCAGCAGCTTAGCCCTTACAGGGGTCGAGACCCAGTACTTC
cdr3_aa: CASSLALTGVETQYF

clone_size: -
j_call: TRBJ2-7
d_call: TRBD2
v_call: TRBV19
cdr3_nt: TGTGCCAGTAGTACCGACGGCGGGAGTTACGAGCAGTACTTC
cdr3_aa: CASSTDGGSYEQYF

clone_size: -
j_call: TRBJ2-7
d_call: -
v_call: TRBV7-8
cdr3_nt: TGTGCCAGCAGCCTCCGGGACTACGAGCAGTACTTC
cdr3_aa: CASSLRDYEQYF

clone_size: -
j_call: TRBJ2-7
d_call: -
v_call: TRBV5-6
cdr3_nt: TGTGCCAGCAGCTTGGGTAGGGGGATACTCGAGCAGTACTTC
cdr3_aa: CASSLGRGILEQYF

clone_size: -
j_call: TRBJ2-3
d_call: -
v_call: TRBV7-8
cdr3_nt: TGTGCCAGCAGCCCCCAAGGGGCGGGGAGGAATACGCAGTATTTT
cdr3_aa: CASSPQGAGRNTQYF

clone_size: -
j_call: TRBJ2-3
d_call: TRBD2
v_call: TRBV9
cdr3_nt: TGTGCCAGCAGCGTAGCCGGGACTAGCGGGGGGGGCACAGATACGCAGTATTTT
cdr3_aa: CASSVAGTSGGGTDTQYF

clone_size: -
j_call: TRBJ2-3
d_call: -
v_call: TRBV13
cdr3_nt: TGTGCCAGCAGCTTATCCTTGACGGGGTCTAGCACAGATACGCAGTATTTT
cdr3_aa: CASSLSLTGSSTDTQYF

clone_size: -
j_call: TRBJ2-7
d_call: -
v_call: TRBV7-9
cdr3_nt: TGTGCCAGCACCCCCGGGACGGTGACCTACGAGCAGTACTTC
cdr3_aa: CASTPGTVTYEQYF

clone_size: -
j_call: TRBJ2-2
d_call: -
v_call: TRBV5-1
cdr3_nt: TGCGCCAGCAGCTTGCGACGGAACACCGGGGAGCTGTTTTTT
cdr3_aa: CASSLRRNTGELFF

clone_size: -
j_call: TRBJ2-1
d_call: -
v_call: TRBV13
cdr3_nt: TGTGCCAGCAGCTTAAGGCTATCCTACAATGAGCAGTTCTTC
cdr3_aa: CASSLRLSYNEQFF

clone_size: -
j_call: TRBJ1-1
d_call: -
v_call: TRBV28
cdr3_nt: TGTGCCAGCAGTTTATTTCAGGGGACGGGGAACACTGAAGCTTTCTTT
cdr3_aa: CASSLFQGTGNTEAFF

clone_size: -
j_call: TRBJ2-1
d_call: -
v_call: TRBV27
cdr3_nt: TGTGCCAGTAGCGTTTACAATGAGCAGTTCTTC
cdr3_aa: CASSVYNEQFF

clone_size: -
j_call: TRBJ1-1
d_call: -
v_call: TRBV7-9
cdr3_nt: TGTGCCAGCAGCTACTTCCCTGAAGCTTTCTTT
cdr3_aa: CASSYFPEAFF